This T cell receptor beta chain was profiled in a study of cytomegalovirus exposure and HLA in healthy donors. 13 Jbeta primers and 60 Vbeta primers were used for the PCR. The protocol was immunoSEQ multiplex PCR, while the TCRdb copy is restricted to in-frame clones and leaves out a portion. The sample consists of some 140,000 clones, 66% of them appearing once. The donors comprised healthy bone marrow donors. The CDR3 spans 16 residues. The junction had 9 bases not matched to a gene; V was cut back by 3 bases and J by 5 bases. Germline V lookup: CDR1 SEHNR, CDR2 FQNEAQ (reference sequence). The origin of this receptor is a human donor in good health. The sequenced sample was PBMCs. The V and J genes are TRBV7-9 and TRBJ2-2, with TRBD2 matching 7 bases. The CDR3 DNA is TGTGCCAGCAGCTTCCTAAGCGGGAAGGGTACCGGGGAGCTGTTTTTT. It encodes CASSFLSGKGTGELFF.